This T cell receptor (beta chain) was profiled in a study of blood T cells in healthy people across ages. For the study at large: About one barcoded beta molecule was captured per two T cells (by template switching).

This clonotype was detected only a few times. Its antigen is not identified. Study-wide results and limits: No one knew whether donors had CMV, which possibly confounded expanded clonotype changes.

There were at least 5 micrograms of total RNA extracted from every sample. Trimming stripped 4 bases from V and 7 bases from J, with 11 bases between. Germline loops: CDR1 SEHNR, CDR2 FQNEAQ (reference sequence). This CDR3 spans 13 amino acids. A second PCR, run for about 7 to 11 cycles, used a sample-barcoded 5' primer plus a J-beta primer mix. Each cDNA molecule was tagged by a template-switch adaptor that had 12 random nucleotides. TCRdb analysed the 5' RACE reads with MiXCR anew, one entry per CDR3 protein. The data contain over a million distinct CDR3 sequences, 45% of them singletons. The source material was blood. The clonotype comes from a woman in her sixties in good health. This rearrangement joins TRBV7-9 to TRBJ2-1; weak D call: TRBD2 (7 bases). The CDR3 protein is CASSWGGANEQFF. CDR3 nucleotides: TGTGCCAGCAGCTGGGGGGGGGCTAATGAGCAGTTCTTC.